Reported below is one TCR beta chain. Antigen unknown. This sample was included in a study of shared clonotypes between healthy human individuals. As for the study in general: There were three CD4 naive, three CD4 memory, two CD8 naive and one CD8 memory plates per donor.

V lost 0 bases and J lost 4; bases outside the gene matches: 17. Germline V CDR1 and CDR2: LNHNV, YYDKDF (reference sequence). The length of the CDR3 is 20 residues. Study-level points and caveats: Clonotype sharing across several donors was observed for around 4.5% of naive CD4 clonotypes.

Clones were read by immunoSEQ multiplex PCR, and TCRdb kept only the in-frame ones, dropping some. The table includes 2.5 million or so clones, just over 90% detected once. CD45RA-negative memory and CD45RA+ naive subsets were split from the CD4+ cells. The chain uses TRBV15 and TRBJ2-3, with TRBD2 matching over 9 bases. The source material was naive CD4+ T cells sorted from blood. This sample's subset: CD45RA+ positively selected. The clonotype comes from a man aged 18 to 30 in good health. The CDR3 is CATSRDEGIAGLARSDTQYF. The CDR3 DNA follows: TGTGCCACCAGCAGAGATGAGGGTATAGCAGGACTAGCGAGATCAGATACGCAGTATTTT.